This TCR beta chain was sequenced in a study of T cells after yellow fever vaccination. The germline V gene encodes CDR1 LGHNA and CDR2 YNFKEQ. The V and J ends lost 8 bases and 5 bases, in that order; junction bases with no gene match: 11. CDR3 size: 14 residues. This clonotype was counted many times. Its target is not known. Study-wide points: Among primary-vaccination clones, most reappeared after the booster, at about 95% for CD4 and more than 75% for CD8.

A 5'RACE template-switching step, the method used to make TCR cDNA, added a universal primer site and UMIs. MiXCR, run by TCRdb on the 5' RACE reads, gives a single entry per CDR3 protein. The data show under 600,000 distinct CDR3 sequences, just over 20% seen once. V is TRBV4-2 and J is TRBJ2-5; 7 bases line up with TRBD1. Source: PBMCs, taken less than 25 days after the first yellow fever vaccination. The TCR sequence derives from a man aged 18 to 29 who received the YFV17D yellow fever vaccine. CDR3 sequence reads: CASAQGQRGETQYF. DNA of the CDR3: TGTGCCAGCGCCCAGGGACAGAGGGGGGAGACCCAGTACTTC.